Each of the 31 T cell receptor beta chains below was sequenced from the same sample in a study of shared clonotypes between healthy human individuals. The assay was immunoSEQ multiplex PCR, and TCRdb's table has in-frame clones only and misses some. This sample has nearly 1 million clones, with over 60% found just once. What was sequenced was memory CD4+ T cells sorted from blood. Subset denoted: CD45RA-negative fraction. The receptors stem from a man aged 18 to 29 in good health.

V is TRBV7-9 and J is TRBJ1-2; 7 bases are a match to TRBD1. The CDR3 runs 15 residues. Trimming cost V 5 bases and J 1 base; bases outside gene matches: 7. Germline CDR1 is SEHNR and CDR2 is FQNEAQ (reference sequence). The CDR3 sequence is CASSQFGTVNYGYTF. DNA for the CDR3: TGTGCCAGCAGCCAGTTCGGGACAGTTAACTATGGCTACACCTTC.

This sequence joins TRBV30 and TRBJ2-5; D remains ambiguous. Germline V gene data show CDR1 as GTSNPN and CDR2 as SVGIG (reference sequence). Trimming left V 0 bases short and J 1 base short, with 12 bases between. This CDR3 comprises 15 residues. The DNA for the CDR3 is TGTGCCTGGAGTGTACTCGGTCATCTCCAAGAGACCCAGTACTTC. It yields the protein CAWSVLGHLQETQYF.

This clone was seen a single time. This chain connects TRBV10-3 to TRBJ1-6, with D maybe TRBD1 (5 bases). V was clipped by 2 bases and J by 8 bases, with 13 bases between them. The CDR3 is 15 residues long. Germline CDR1 and CDR2: ENHRY and SYGVKD. CDR3 amino acids: CAISEEGHGDSPLHF. CDR3 DNA sequence: TGTGCCATCAGTGAGGAGGGGCACGGGGATTCACCCCTCCACTTT.

As to this clone: Other DNA sequences in this sample translate to the same CDR3. The CDR3 here is CASSPSSYNEQFF. In DNA, the CDR3 is TGTGCCAGCTCACCGAGCTCCTACAATGAGCAGTTCTTC. The genes are TRBV18 and TRBJ2-1; D gene uncertain. With 3 bases removed from V and 0 bases from J, the gap between germline ends came to 3 bases. CDR3 length equals 13 residues. Per germline, CDR1 KGHSH and CDR2 LQKENI.

This chain joins TRBV7-8 and TRBJ1-2; D is uncertain. The CDR3 loop spans 13 amino acids. The germline V gene encodes CDR1 SGHVS and CDR2 FQNEAQ. The V end was cut by 1 base, the J end by 5 bases, with 8 bases between. For the CDR3, the DNA is TGTGCCAGCAGCTTAGACCCTTTTTATGGCTACACCTTC. As protein: CASSLDPFYGYTF.

V usage is TRBV4-2 and J usage is TRBJ1-3; D is undetermined. CDR3 length equals 14 residues. Germline lookup yields CDR1 LGHNA and CDR2 YNFKEQ. Trimming removed 2 bases from V and 0 bases from J, with 5 bases in between. CDR3 bases: TGTGCCAGCAGCCAACCGGGCTCTGGAAACACCATATATTTT. Protein sequence: CASSQPGSGNTIYF.

The chain carries TRBV15 and TRBJ1-2; D is undetermined. The CDR3 extends over 11 amino acids. Trimming shortened V by 8 bases and J by 0 bases, and 4 bases separated the two germline ends. The germline V gene encodes CDR1 LNHNV and CDR2 YYDKDF (reference sequence). The CDR3 DNA sequence: TGTGCCACCGGTTCTAACTATGGCTACACCTTC. The encoded protein is CATGSNYGYTF.

This clone was seen a handful of times. The chain employs TRBV5-1 and TRBJ2-5; D is unresolved. V dropped 0 bases and J dropped 6 bases, with 18 bases sitting between them. The CDR3 length is 16 residues. Germline V gene sequence: CDR1 SGHRS, CDR2 YFSETQ. CDR3 DNA sequence: TGCGCCAGCAGCTTGGCCGTGACCGGAGCTTTGCAGACCCAGTACTTC. Amino acid sequence: CASSLAVTGALQTQYF.

The rearrangement joins TRBV28 to TRBJ1-3; D remains unclear. Germline V gene data show CDR1 as MDHEN and CDR2 as SYDVKM. The CDR3 loop spans 14 amino acids. V gave up 7 bases and J gave up 8 bases, with 18 bases separating them. CDR3 nucleotides: TGTGCCAGCATGGTACGACTGGAATGGGACACCATATATTTT. Translating it yields CASMVRLEWDTIYF.

V is TRBV5-1 and J is TRBJ1-5; D is perhaps TRBD1 (6 bases). CDR1 is SGHRS, CDR2 YFSETQ, per germline. The CDR3 runs to 15 residues. V was shortened by 4 bases and J by 2 bases, with 13 bases between the two germline ends. The CDR3 protein is CASSPGAGGNQPQHF. CDR3 sequence (DNA): TGCGCCAGCAGCCCCGGGGCAGGGGGCAATCAGCCCCAGCATTTT.

On this clone: The sample carries other DNA sequences with the same CDR3. The chain joins TRBV5-1 to TRBJ1-4, with D tentatively TRBD1 (6 bases). The CDR3 consists of 14 residues. Trimming stripped 1 base from V and 3 bases from J, with 7 bases between. Germline V gives CDR1 SGHRS, CDR2 YFSETQ. The DNA of the CDR3 is TGCGCCAGCAGCTTGCAGGGGTCTAATGAAAAACTGTTTTTT. This codes for CASSLQGSNEKLFF.

The CDR3, as DNA: TGCAGCGTTGCAGGGGCCAGTGGGGAGACCCAGTACTTC. It codes for CSVAGASGETQYF. The J gene is TRBJ2-5, the V gene TRBV29-1; tentatively, D is TRBD1 (6 bases). The V gene lost 4 bases and the J gene lost 5 bases, with 14 bases spanning the gap. Germline V lookup: CDR1 SQVTM, CDR2 ANQGSEA. This CDR3 is built from 13 residues.

V usage is TRBV7-2 and J usage is TRBJ2-1; 7 bases line up with TRBD2. Trimming removed 2 bases from V and 6 bases from J; junction bases left unmatched: 1. There are 13 residues in the CDR3. Germline values: CDR1 SGHTA, CDR2 FQGNSA. The chain's CDR3 is CASSLLAANEQFF. The DNA for the CDR3 is TGTGCCAGCAGCTTACTAGCGGCCAATGAGCAGTTCTTC.

This clone occurred once. The chain combines TRBV9 with TRBJ2-1; 7 bases match TRBD1. Germline values: CDR1 SGDLS, CDR2 YYNGEE. V was pared by 0 bases and J by 3 bases, with 9 bases of the junction left unmatched. The CDR3 is 17 residues long. CDR3 bases: TGTGCCAGCAGCGTAGCGTTGACAGGGTACGGCTACAATGAGCAGTTCTTC. This sequence encodes CASSVALTGYGYNEQFF.

The genes are TRBV5-4 and TRBJ2-3, with D perhaps matching TRBD2 (5 bases). The CDR3 loop spans 15 amino acids. Germline V gene data show CDR1 as SGHNT and CDR2 as YYREEE (reference sequence). V gave up 4 bases and J gave up 5 bases, with 17 bases separating them. CDR3 DNA: TGTGCCAGCAGCCTCAATAGAGGACTGGGAGATACGCAGTATTTT. It encodes CASSLNRGLGDTQYF.

The chain employs TRBV7-2 and TRBJ1-1; D gene uncertain. Looked up from germline, CDR1 is SGHTA and CDR2 is FQGNSA. With 1 base removed from V and 4 bases from J, the gap between germline ends came to 7 bases. The CDR3 extends over 13 amino acids. This chain's CDR3 is CASSLDGVTEAFF. The CDR3 DNA sequence: TGTGCCAGCAGCTTAGATGGGGTCACTGAAGCTTTCTTT. The full variable domain, its missing parts supplied by reference TRBV7-2 and TRBJ1-1, is GAGVSQSPSNKVTEKGKDVELRCDPISGHTALYWYRQSLGQGLEFLIYFQGNSAPDKSGLPSDRFSAERTGGSVSTLTIQRTQQEDSAVYLCASSLDGVTEAFFGQGTRLTVV.

The V call is TRBV5-4, the J call TRBJ2-7, with 12 bases lining up with TRBD2. The trim removed 2 bases at V and 1 base at J, leaving 4 bases unmatched. Germline CDR1 and CDR2: SGHNT and YYREEE (reference sequence). The CDR3 consists of 16 residues. CDR3 in DNA: TGTGCCAGCAGCTTTTCTAGCGGGAGGGCGTCCTACGAGCAGTACTTC. Translation gives CASSFSSGRASYEQYF.

The chain combines TRBV15 with TRBJ1-1; the match to TRBD1 covers 10 bases. J lost 10 bases, V lost 0 bases, and 2 bases had no gene match. This CDR3 has 13 residues. Germline V gene data show CDR1 as LNHNV and CDR2 as YYDKDF (reference sequence). This chain's CDR3 is CATSRDRTGGAFF. As DNA, the CDR3 is TGTGCCACCAGCAGAGATCGGACAGGGGGAGCTTTCTTT.

The CDR3 protein is CASSLKTGHDSPLHF. DNA for the CDR3: TGTGCCAGCAGCTTAAAGACAGGGCATGATTCACCCCTCCACTTT. The rearrangement links TRBV7-3 to TRBJ1-6; 7 nucleotides agree with TRBD1. The germline gives CDR1 SGHTA, CDR2 FQGTGA. J lost 8 bases, V lost 1 base, and 5 bases had no gene match. The CDR3 runs 15 residues.

The V call is TRBV4-3, the J call TRBJ2-3; 8 bases are a match to TRBD2. Trimming removed 3 bases from V and 2 bases from J; junction bases left unmatched: 10. The CDR3 consists of 17 residues. Per germline, CDR1 LGHNA and CDR2 YSLEER. The CDR3 here is CASSQSTGTSFTDTQYF. CDR3 DNA: TGCGCCAGCAGCCAGTCCACCGGGACTAGTTTCACAGATACGCAGTATTTT.

This clone is a singleton in its sample. The rearrangement joins TRBV19 to TRBJ1-2, with 9 bases identical to TRBD1. Germline-derived CDR1 and CDR2 are LNHDA and SQIVND (reference sequence). The V segment lost 6 bases and the J segment 6 bases; nucleotides outside the gene matches: 8. CDR3 size: 14 residues. The CDR3 DNA follows: TGTGCCAGTAGCCTGGGACAGGGATGGAATGGCTACACCTTC. It encodes CASSLGQGWNGYTF.

The chain couples TRBV28 to TRBJ1-2; no firm D call. The CDR3 totals 12 residues. The V end was cut by 4 bases, the J end by 7 bases, with 10 bases between. The germline V gene has CDR1 MDHEN and CDR2 SYDVKM. CDR3 residues: CASSSPIIGYTF. DNA of the CDR3: TGTGCCAGCAGTTCCCCTATAATTGGCTACACCTTC.

The chain uses TRBV13 and TRBJ1-6; 10 bases align to TRBD1. V lost 1 base, J lost 2 bases, and 2 bases stayed unmatched. The CDR3 spans 17 residues. Per germline, CDR1 PRHDT and CDR2 FYEKMQ (reference sequence). The CDR3 DNA sequence: TGTGCCAGCAGCTTAGTAGGGACAGGGGCCTATAATTCACCCCTCCACTTT. Protein product: CASSLVGTGAYNSPLHF.

With respect to this clone: Within the sample, other DNA sequences also encode this same CDR3. V usage is TRBV19 and J usage is TRBJ1-4; D possibly corresponds to TRBD1 (5 bases). The CDR3 totals 15 residues. Between the trimmed V and J ends, which lost 3 bases and 3 bases, there was a span of 11 bases. CDR1 is LNHDA and CDR2 is SQIVND in the germline V gene (reference sequence). CDR3 DNA sequence: TGTGCCAGTAGTATTGTCTCGGGGCCTAATGAAAAACTGTTTTTT. It encodes CASSIVSGPNEKLFF.

This chain uses TRBV30 with TRBJ1-2, with TRBD1 as a possible D gene (6 bases). CDR3 length: 11 amino acids. Germline-derived CDR1 and CDR2 are GTSNPN and SVGIG (reference sequence). Trimming shortened V by 8 bases and J by 9 bases, and 16 bases separated the two germline ends. The CDR3 loop is CAGKPGHSYTF. Written as DNA, the CDR3 is TGTGCCGGAAAACCGGGACACAGCTACACCTTC.

The chain joins TRBV30 to TRBJ2-1, with D possibly matching TRBD1 (5 bases). Per the germline V gene, CDR1 is GTSNPN and CDR2 is SVGIG (reference sequence). V was shortened by 3 bases and J by 10 bases, with 13 bases between the two germline ends. The CDR3 length is 12 residues. CDR3 DNA sequence: TGTGCCTGGAGCAGGGTGGAGCGCGAGCAGTTCTTC. It specifies CAWSRVEREQFF.

The chain recombines TRBV2 with TRBJ1-6; weak D call: TRBD1 (6 bases). Germline V gene sequence: CDR1 SNHLY, CDR2 FYNNEI. The length of the CDR3 is 14 residues. V lost 7 bases, J lost 7 bases, and 14 bases lay in between. DNA of the CDR3: TGTGCCAGCAAGCAGGGGTTTGGAAATTCACCCCTCCACTTT. It yields the protein CASKQGFGNSPLHF.

The chain has TRBV15 and TRBJ2-5; D is undetermined. The ends were cut back, 0 bases at V and 5 bases at J, with 16 bases in the middle. Germline CDR1 LNHNV, CDR2 YYDKDF (reference sequence). This CDR3 is built from 16 residues. Here the CDR3 reads CATSRDRVLVGETQYF. The DNA of the CDR3 is TGTGCCACCAGCAGAGATCGGGTCCTAGTGGGGGAGACCCAGTACTTC.

This chain joins TRBV2 and TRBJ1-1, with TRBD1 as a possible D gene (5 bases). Trimming left V 4 bases short and J 4 bases short, with 10 bases between. In germline, CDR1 is SNHLY, CDR2 FYNNEI. CDR3 length equals 13 residues. As DNA, the CDR3 is TGTGCCAGCAGTGTCAGGGTTGGCACTGAAGCTTTCTTT. Its protein product is CASSVRVGTEAFF.

The chain joins TRBV6-5 to TRBJ2-1; 10 bases are shared with TRBD2. V shed 0 bases and J 8 bases; nucleotides not matched to a gene: 7. CDR3 length: 16 amino acids. CDR1 is MNHEY, CDR2 SVGAGI, per germline. In DNA, the CDR3 is TGTGCCAGCAGTTACTCAGGTCTAGCGGGAGTGTATGAGCAGTTCTTC. Its protein product is CASSYSGLAGVYEQFF.

The genes are TRBV19 and TRBJ1-5; 7 bases line up with TRBD1. Per the germline V gene, CDR1 is LNHDA and CDR2 is SQIVND (reference sequence). CDR3 length: 14 residues. V dropped 7 bases and J dropped 6; count of bases not matched to a gene: 9. The CDR3 DNA is TGTGCCAGTATGTGGACAGGAAGTATTCAGCCCCAGCATTTT. Amino acids: CASMWTGSIQPQHF.